What follows are 30 T cell receptor beta chains derived from one specimen sequenced in a study of T cell changes during pregnancy in multiple sclerosis. The method was immunoSEQ multiplex PCR; TCRdb's version includes in-frame clones alone and lacks a portion of them. The table records approximately 120,000 clones, about 95% of them present only once. Sample: peripheral blood, taken after pregnancy. Source of these receptors: a female donor with multiple sclerosis, enrolled in a pregnancy study.

The chain recombines TRBV7-9 with TRBJ2-2; weak D call: TRBD1 (5 bases). The germline gives CDR1 SEHNR, CDR2 FQNEAQ (reference sequence). This CDR3 contains 16 residues. Trimming cost V 4 bases and J 4 bases, with 16 bases left between them. The CDR3 is CASSSRSPQATGELFF. Here the CDR3 DNA reads TGTGCCAGCAGCTCAAGGTCTCCACAGGCCACCGGGGAGCTGTTTTTT.

The CDR3 nucleotides are TGCGCCAGCAGCTTGGCAACCGGACTCTTGGGGGAGCAGTACTTC. The encoded protein is CASSLATGLLGEQYF. The chain couples TRBV5-1 to TRBJ2-7; D may be TRBD2 (5 bases). The germline V gene has CDR1 SGHRS and CDR2 YFSETQ. The CDR3 extends over 15 amino acids. V dropped 0 bases and J dropped 7 bases, with 17 bases sitting between them. Using reference TRBV5-1 and TRBJ2-7 for the parts outside the CDR3, the full variable domain is KAGVTQTPRYLIKTRGQQVTLSCSPISGHRSVSWYQQTPGQGLQFLFEYFSETQRNKGNFPGRFSGRQFSNSRSEMNVSTLELGDSALYLCASSLATGLLGEQYFGPGTRLTVT.

This chain connects TRBV25-1 to TRBJ1-2; 9 bases fit TRBD1. Germline CDR1 is MGHDK and CDR2 is SYGVNS. Germline trimming cut 6 bases from V and 6 bases from J; bases unmatched to any gene: 5. The CDR3 contains 13 residues. Here the CDR3 DNA reads TGTGCCAGCAGGATAACAGGGGGCGATGGCTACACCTTC. It codes for CASRITGGDGYTF.

This sequence joins TRBV27 and TRBJ2-3, with TRBD2 as a possible D gene (5 bases). The CDR3 contains 20 residues. Trimming stripped 3 bases from V and 0 bases from J, with 25 bases between. Germline assignment: CDR1 MNHEY and CDR2 SMNVEV (reference sequence). The CDR3 nucleotides read TGTGCCAGCAGTTTCGCCGGGATCCCGGTCTTTTCTTCTAGCACAGATACGCAGTATTTT. Residues: CASSFAGIPVFSSSTDTQYF.

V is TRBV6-6 and J is TRBJ1-2, with 7 bases aligning to TRBD1. The CDR3 is made up of 13 amino acids. CDR1 is MNHNY, CDR2 SVGAGI, per germline (reference sequence). V lost 6 bases to trimming and J lost 4 bases; unmatched junction nucleotides: 5. In DNA form, the CDR3 reads TGTGCCAGCAGCCCCCAGGGGGTCTATGGCTACACCTTC. This gives the protein CASSPQGVYGYTF.

In this sample, this clone turned up a few times. The chain uses TRBV4-3 and TRBJ2-1, with no clear D. V lost 1 base, J lost 7 bases, and 2 bases lay in between. CDR1 and CDR2 (germline): LGHNA, YSLEER. The CDR3 is 11 amino acids. The CDR3: CASSQANEQFF. The CDR3 coding sequence is TGCGCCAGCAGCCAAGCTAATGAGCAGTTCTTC.

The rearrangement uses TRBV28 and TRBJ1-1; no clear D gene. The CDR3 is made up of 14 amino acids. Per germline, CDR1 MDHEN and CDR2 SYDVKM. V lost 1 base and J lost 2, with 8 bases in between. This CDR3 reads CASSLSQQNTEAFF. The DNA of the CDR3 is TGTGCCAGCAGTTTATCACAGCAAAACACTGAAGCTTTCTTT.

This clone was observed a handful of times. This sequence joins TRBV6-1 and TRBJ2-7, with D possibly being TRBD2 (6 bases). The CDR3 totals 12 residues. V was clipped by 7 bases and J by 3 bases, with 10 bases between them. The germline V gene has CDR1 MNHNS and CDR2 SASEGT. DNA of the CDR3: TGTGCCAGCATGCTGGGACTCTACGAGCAGTACTTC. It codes for CASMLGLYEQYF.

The chain couples TRBV5-6 to TRBJ2-3; D unclear. Germline assignment: CDR1 SGHDT and CDR2 YYEEEE. V lost 0 bases and J lost 0, with 8 bases in between. The CDR3 is 15 residues long. CDR3 sequence: CASSLVLPSTDTQYF. CDR3 nucleotide sequence: TGTGCCAGCAGCTTGGTTCTCCCTAGCACAGATACGCAGTATTTT.

The gene calls are TRBV15 and TRBJ1-4, with D hard to call. Trimming cost V 0 bases and J 7 bases, with 21 bases left between them. The germline V gene has CDR1 LNHNV and CDR2 YYDKDF (reference sequence). This CDR3 has 18 residues. The CDR3 reads CATSRDRNTRGWGEKLFF. The CDR3 DNA is TGTGCCACCAGCAGAGATCGTAATACGCGGGGTTGGGGTGAAAAACTGTTTTTT.

The CDR3: CASSIDLLTQETQYF. The CDR3, as DNA: TGTGCCAGTAGTATAGATTTACTGACTCAAGAGACCCAGTACTTC. This chain connects TRBV19 to TRBJ2-5; D is ambiguous. The CDR3 length is 15 residues. From germline, CDR1 is LNHDA and CDR2 SQIVND (reference sequence). Trimming took 0 bases from V and 2 from J, leaving 10 bases between them.

The chain carries TRBV2 and TRBJ2-5, with 7 positions matching TRBD2. CDR3 length equals 16 residues. The germline CDR1 and CDR2 sequences are SNHLY and FYNNEI. Trimming removed 0 bases from V and 4 bases from J; junction bases left unmatched: 8. The DNA of the CDR3 is TGTGCCAGCAGTGAAGCCCGGGGAGGGGAGCGAGAGACCCAGTACTTC. It specifies CASSEARGGERETQYF.

This rearrangement joins TRBV28 to TRBJ2-6, with TRBD1 matching 7 bases. V was clipped by 5 bases and J by 3 bases; unmatched bases: 13. CDR1 is MDHEN, CDR2 SYDVKM, per germline. This CDR3 has 18 residues. CDR3 in DNA: TGTGCCAGCAGTAGACAGACAGGGTGGTCGATTGGGGCCAACGTCCTGACTTTC. Its translation: CASSRQTGWSIGANVLTF.

J is TRBJ2-3 and V is TRBV2; TRBD2 matches 10 bases. Trimming cost V 3 bases and J 4 bases; bases outside gene matches: 4. This CDR3 contains 15 residues. In germline, CDR1 is SNHLY, CDR2 FYNNEI. The CDR3 region has the DNA TGTGCCAGCAGTGAGCGCCTAGCGGGAGCAGATACGCAGTATTTT. Protein sequence: CASSERLAGADTQYF.

The genes are TRBV6-1 and TRBJ2-1; 13 bases map to TRBD2. Unmatched junction bases numbered 5, after V lost 4 bases and J lost 5 bases. This CDR3 is built from 16 residues. Per the germline V gene, CDR1 is MNHNS and CDR2 is SASEGT. CDR3 sequence: CASSAGTSGDHNEQFF. The CDR3 region has the DNA TGTGCCAGCAGTGCCGGGACTAGCGGGGACCACAATGAGCAGTTCTTC.

The chain links TRBV2 to TRBJ1-5, with D perhaps matching TRBD1 (6 bases). Germline assignment: CDR1 SNHLY and CDR2 FYNNEI. The CDR3 totals 15 residues. Between the trimmed V and J ends, which lost 5 bases and 9 bases, there was a span of 20 bases. DNA of the CDR3: TGTGCCAGCAGTCAAGGGGGTGAGGGCCTTTCGCCCCAGCATTTT. Amino acids: CASSQGGEGLSPQHF.

This clone was recorded only once. The chain has TRBV27 and TRBJ1-1, with TRBD1 identical over 8 bases. This CDR3 contains 16 residues. Germline lookup yields CDR1 MNHEY and CDR2 SMNVEV (reference sequence). V lost 7 bases and J lost 1; bases outside the gene matches: 11. CDR3 DNA sequence: TGTGCCAGCATCCTCCGTTGGACAGGGCAGAACACTGAAGCTTTCTTT. Translated: CASILRWTGQNTEAFF.

The chain uses TRBV7-2 and TRBJ2-6; 11 bases fit TRBD1. In germline, CDR1 is SGHTA, CDR2 FQGNSA. CDR3 size: 19 residues. The junction had 9 bases not matched to a gene; V was cut back by 5 bases and J by 0 bases. CDR3 residues: CASSQDRGLPFSGANVLTF. The CDR3 DNA sequence: TGTGCCAGCAGCCAGGACAGGGGGCTCCCATTCTCTGGGGCCAACGTCCTGACTTTC.

This sequence joins TRBV5-6 and TRBJ2-7, with D hard to call. The germline CDR1 and CDR2 sequences are SGHDT and YYEEEE. The CDR3 is 13 residues long. Trimming shortened V by 0 bases and J by 3 bases, and 7 bases separated the two germline ends. This CDR3 is CASSLGAVYEQYF. The CDR3 nucleotides read TGTGCCAGCAGCTTGGGGGCAGTCTACGAGCAGTACTTC.

The chain recombines TRBV15 with TRBJ1-2; 7 nucleotides line up with TRBD1. CDR1 and CDR2 (germline): LNHNV, YYDKDF (reference sequence). With 7 bases clipped from V and 3 bases from J, the junction kept 14 bases outside the gene matches. The CDR3 covers 16 residues. CDR3 residues: CATTFRDREIDYGYTF. CDR3 coding DNA: TGTGCCACCACCTTCCGTGACAGGGAGATTGACTATGGCTACACCTTC.

V and J are TRBV27 and TRBJ2-7; D uncertain. Germline lookup yields CDR1 MNHEY and CDR2 SMNVEV (reference sequence). Trimming shortened V by 5 bases and J by 3 bases, and 14 bases separated the two germline ends. The CDR3 is 14 amino acids. The CDR3 loop is CASSPLVENYEQYF. CDR3 bases: TGTGCCAGCAGTCCACTGGTTGAGAACTACGAGCAGTACTTC.

The gene calls are TRBV28 and TRBJ2-7, with 9 bases matching TRBD1. The CDR3 has 15 residues. Germline V gives CDR1 MDHEN, CDR2 SYDVKM. The trim removed 3 bases at V and 5 bases at J, leaving 8 bases unmatched. The CDR3 bases are TGTGCCAGCAGTTTCCCGGACAGGGGAATTGACGAGCAGTACTTC. Translated, it gives CASSFPDRGIDEQYF. The variable domain in full, with the rest retrieved from reference TRBV28 and TRBJ2-7, is DVKVTQSSRYLVKRTGEKVFLECVQDMDHENMFWYRQDPGLGLRLIYFSYDVKMKEKGDIPEGYSVSREKKERFSLILESASTNQTSMYLCASSFPDRGIDEQYFGPGTRLTVT.

The J gene is TRBJ2-6, the V gene TRBV5-1; D uncertain. This CDR3 is 16 amino acids long. Trimming stripped 5 bases from V and 0 bases from J, with 12 bases between. The germline V gene encodes CDR1 SGHRS and CDR2 YFSETQ. The CDR3 DNA reads TGCGCCAGCAGTTTCAGGCCATCCTCTGGGGCCAACGTCCTGACTTTC. Amino acids: CASSFRPSSGANVLTF.

The chain combines TRBV13 with TRBJ2-1; 7 positions agree with TRBD2. The CDR3 consists of 15 residues. Per germline, CDR1 PRHDT and CDR2 FYEKMQ (reference sequence). V trimming: 5 bases; J trimming: 3 bases; junction bases outside the gene matches: 7. The CDR3 sequence is CASSPSGTIYNEQFF. CDR3 DNA sequence: TGTGCCAGCAGCCCATCCGGGACTATCTACAATGAGCAGTTCTTC.

This clone was seen a single time. The V gene is TRBV29-1, the J gene TRBJ2-7, with 7 positions matching TRBD2. This CDR3 contains 13 residues. V gave up 4 bases and J gave up 5 bases; unmatched junction bases: 8. The germline V gene encodes CDR1 SQVTM and CDR2 ANQGSEA. This CDR3 reads CSVGGGSGNEQYF. The CDR3 DNA reads TGCAGCGTTGGGGGGGGTTCTGGGAACGAGCAGTACTTC.

The V gene is TRBV2, the J gene TRBJ2-2; possible D gene TRBD1, 6 bases. This CDR3 contains 16 residues. In germline, CDR1 is SNHLY, CDR2 FYNNEI. V lost 2 bases and J lost 7, with 17 bases in between. CDR3 protein: CASSEFRAGADGELFF. The CDR3, as DNA: TGTGCCAGCAGTGAATTCAGGGCAGGGGCGGACGGGGAGCTGTTTTTT.

The V and J genes are TRBV30 and TRBJ2-1, with a weak D call TRBD2 (6 bases). In germline, CDR1 is GTSNPN, CDR2 SVGIG (reference sequence). The CDR3 runs to 11 residues. Trimming took off 0 bases at V and 15 bases at J, with 12 bases between the two ends. CDR3 region: CAWSVSEEGFF. The CDR3, as DNA: TGTGCCTGGAGTGTTTCCGAGGAGGGGTTCTTC. The whole variable domain, remainder taken from reference TRBV30 and TRBJ2-1, is SQTIHQWPATLVQPVGSPLSLECTVEGTSNPNLYWYRQAAGRGLQLLFYSVGIGQISSEVPQNLSASRPQDRQFILSSKKLLLSDSGFYLCAWSVSEEGFFGPGTRLTVL.

The genes are TRBV28 and TRBJ1-5; D gene ambiguous. Trimming left V 3 bases short and J 0 bases short, with 21 bases between. The CDR3 runs 19 residues. In germline, CDR1 is MDHEN, CDR2 SYDVKM. CDR3: CASSFSRESDRHSNQPQHF. The DNA of the CDR3 is TGTGCCAGCAGTTTTTCCCGGGAAAGTGACCGTCATAGCAATCAGCCCCAGCATTTT.

The chain's CDR3 is CATQVSPTGVYGYTF. In DNA, the CDR3 is TGTGCCACCCAGGTGTCCCCGACAGGGGTCTATGGCTACACCTTC. The chain couples TRBV6-1 to TRBJ1-2; 8 bases align to TRBD1. The V gene's germline CDR1 is MNHNS and CDR2 SASEGT. V was pared by 10 bases and J by 4 bases, with 14 bases of the junction left unmatched. This CDR3 spans 15 amino acids.

This clone was seen a single time. This chain links TRBV20-1 with TRBJ1-1; D not certain. Germline CDR1 DFQATT, CDR2 SNEGSKA (reference sequence). Trimming cost V 3 bases and J 8 bases, with 7 bases left between them. The length of the CDR3 is 10 residues. CDR3 loop: CSASSVEAFF. CDR3 sequence (DNA): TGCAGTGCTAGTTCGGTGGAAGCTTTCTTT.